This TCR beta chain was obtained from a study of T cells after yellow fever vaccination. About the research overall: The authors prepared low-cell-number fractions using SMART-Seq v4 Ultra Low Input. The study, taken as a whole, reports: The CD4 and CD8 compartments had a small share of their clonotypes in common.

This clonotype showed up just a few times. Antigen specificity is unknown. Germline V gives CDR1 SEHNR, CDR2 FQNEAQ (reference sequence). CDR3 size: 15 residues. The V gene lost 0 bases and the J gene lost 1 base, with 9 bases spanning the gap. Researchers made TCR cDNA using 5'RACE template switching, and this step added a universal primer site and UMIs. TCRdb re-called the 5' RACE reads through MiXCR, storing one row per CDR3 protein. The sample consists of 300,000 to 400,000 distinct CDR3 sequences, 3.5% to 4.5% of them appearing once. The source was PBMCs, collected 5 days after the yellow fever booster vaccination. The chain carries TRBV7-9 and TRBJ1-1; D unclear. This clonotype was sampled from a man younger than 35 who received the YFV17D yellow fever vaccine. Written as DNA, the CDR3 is TGTGCCAGCAGCTTAGCGCAAGAGGGGAACACTGAAGCTTTCTTT. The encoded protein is CASSLAQEGNTEAFF. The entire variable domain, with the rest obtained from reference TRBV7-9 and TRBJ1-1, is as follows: DTGVSQNPRHKITKRGQNVTFRCDPISEHNRLYWYRQTLGQGPEFLTYFQNEAQLEKSRLLSDRFSAERPKGSFSTLEIQRTEQGDSAMYLCASSLAQEGNTEAFFGQGTRLTVV.